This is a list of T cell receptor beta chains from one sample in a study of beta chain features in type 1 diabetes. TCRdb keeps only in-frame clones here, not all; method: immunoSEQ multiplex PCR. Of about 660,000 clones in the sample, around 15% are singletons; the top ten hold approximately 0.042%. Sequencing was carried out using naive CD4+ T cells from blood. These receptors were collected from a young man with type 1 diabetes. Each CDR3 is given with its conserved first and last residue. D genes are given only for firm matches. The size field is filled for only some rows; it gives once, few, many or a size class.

TGTGCTAGCAGCTTTGAGGGAACGAACACCGGGGAGCTGTTTTTT,CASSFEGTNTGELFF,NA,TRBJ2-2,TRBV7-7,NA
TGCAGCGTTGAAGGAGGGGACAGGGTAGACGAGCAGTACTTC,CSVEGGDRVDEQYF,NA,TRBJ2-7,TRBV29-1,TRBD1
TGTGCCATCAGTGAGTCTGTACAGGGGGCTTTCTTT,CAISESVQGAFF,few,TRBJ1-1,TRBV10-3,TRBD1
TGTGCCAGCTCACCAATGGCAGATACGCAGTATTTT,CASSPMADTQYF,few,TRBJ2-3,TRBV18,NA
TGTGCCAGCAGACAGACAGGGGGCCTCTTTGAGCAGTTCTTC,CASRQTGGLFEQFF,few,TRBJ2-1,TRBV7-2,TRBD1
TGTGCCAGCAGCCAAGATCTTGGGACAGGACTCGACGAGCAGTACTTC,CASSQDLGTGLDEQYF,few,TRBJ2-7,TRBV4-2,TRBD1
TGTGCCAGCAGCTCTGACACTGAAGCTTTCTTT,CASSSDTEAFF,few,TRBJ1-1,TRBV5-4,NA
TGCGCCAGCAGCTTAGGGACATCCCAAGAGACCCAGTACTTC,CASSLGTSQETQYF,few,TRBJ2-5,TRBV5-1,NA
TGTGCCAGCAGCCCGCGGCCCAGCACAGATACGCAGTATTTT,CASSPRPSTDTQYF,NA,TRBJ2-3,TRBV7-6,NA
TGTGCCAGCAGTTTTCAGACAGGGATGTCAAGTTCACCCCTCCACTTT,CASSFQTGMSSSPLHF,NA,TRBJ1-6,TRBV28,TRBD1
TGTGCCAGCAGCGTAGATCGGGGGAGCGCAGATACGCAGTATTTT,CASSVDRGSADTQYF,NA,TRBJ2-3,TRBV9,NA
TGTGCCACGAAAGATCCTAACTATGGCTACACCTTC,CATKDPNYGYTF,few,TRBJ1-2,TRBV6-5,NA
TGCGCCAGCAGCGCGCGGGGGGCCGTCCAAGAGACCCAGTACTTC,CASSARGAVQETQYF,few,TRBJ2-5,TRBV5-1,TRBD2
TGTGCCTGGAGCACAGCCTCTGGAAACACCATATATTTT,CAWSTASGNTIYF,few,TRBJ1-3,TRBV30,NA
TGTGCCAGCAGCTTAGAGCCAGGGGCTCAGCCCCAGCATTTT,CASSLEPGAQPQHF,NA,TRBJ1-5,TRBV7-2,NA
TGCAGTGCTCCTAGCGGGGAGGGCCGTTTCTTC,CSAPSGEGRFF,few,TRBJ2-1,TRBV20-1,TRBD2
TGCGCCAGCAGCTCTGACACATCAACGGGCGCTTTCTTT,CASSSDTSTGAFF,NA,TRBJ1-1,TRBV5-1,NA
TGTGCCAGCAGCTTAGCCGGGCGGGAGCCCCAGCATTTT,CASSLAGREPQHF,NA,TRBJ1-5,TRBV7-2,NA
TGTGCCAGCAGCCCTCAGGGGGCGGAACACGAGCAGTACTTC,CASSPQGAEHEQYF,NA,TRBJ2-7,TRBV11-2,TRBD1
TGTGCCATCAGTGATGAGGGCCGGACTGAAGCTTTCTTT,CAISDEGRTEAFF,NA,TRBJ1-1,TRBV10-3,NA
TGCAGCGTTAAAACGACCTCCTACAATGAGCAGTTCTTC,CSVKTTSYNEQFF,few,TRBJ2-1,TRBV29-1,NA
TGTGCCAGCAGTACGCCGGGACTGAAGTACGAGCAGTACTTC,CASSTPGLKYEQYF,NA,TRBJ2-7,TRBV6-5,NA
TGCAGCGTTGGAGGCCTCAACAATGAGCAGTTCTTC,CSVGGLNNEQFF,few,TRBJ2-1,TRBV29-1,NA
TGTGCCAGCAGCTTAGATAGTAGCAGGTTGGGCGAGCAGTACTTC,CASSLDSSRLGEQYF,few,TRBJ2-7,TRBV7-9,NA
TGTGCCAGCAGTTACTGGCAGGCGAACACCGGGGAGCTGTTTTTT,CASSYWQANTGELFF,NA,TRBJ2-2,TRBV6-5,NA
TGTGCCAGCAGCCAAGACCGACAGGGCGGCAATCAGCCCCAGCATTTT,CASSQDRQGGNQPQHF,NA,TRBJ1-5,TRBV4-2,TRBD1
TGCGCCAGCACCTGGGGGCCAGGGAGCTCCTACAATGAGCAGTTCTTC,CASTWGPGSSYNEQFF,few,TRBJ2-1,TRBV5-1,NA
TGTGCCAGCAGCTTAGGTCTAGTTGGCTCTGGGGCCAACGTCCTGACTTTC,CASSLGLVGSGANVLTF,NA,TRBJ2-6,TRBV7-9,NA
TGCAGCGCCCCTCCTTTGGGGAACGTTGACACTGAAGCTTTCTTT,CSAPPLGNVDTEAFF,few,TRBJ1-1,TRBV29-1,NA
TGTGCCAGCAGCCCGGACAGGGGGCAAAACATTCAGTACTTC,CASSPDRGQNIQYF,few,TRBJ2-4,TRBV2,TRBD1
TGTGCTAGCAGCCTCAGTAACGGGGGGCAAGAGACCCAGTACTTC,CASSLSNGGQETQYF,few,TRBJ2-5,TRBV7-7,TRBD2
TGTGCCAGCAGCTCACAGGGTAGGGACCAAGAGACCCAGTACTTC,CASSSQGRDQETQYF,NA,TRBJ2-5,TRBV7-3,NA
TGTGCCAGCAGCTTAGCTCAGTTCCTCATGAACACTGAAGCTTTCTTT,CASSLAQFLMNTEAFF,NA,TRBJ1-1,TRBV11-2,NA
TGTGCCAGCAACTCAGGGGCGGCTAGCACAGATACGCAGTATTTT,CASNSGAASTDTQYF,few,TRBJ2-3,TRBV9,NA
TGTGCTAGCAGCTCCGTAGCGGGAGGGGACCAAGAGACCCAGTACTTC,CASSSVAGGDQETQYF,NA,TRBJ2-5,TRBV7-7,TRBD2
TGTGCCAGCTCATCATACGTGGAAACTGAAGCTTTCTTT,CASSSYVETEAFF,NA,TRBJ1-1,TRBV18,NA
TGTGCCAGCAGCTTTGATCCGACAGATAACTATGGCTACACCTTC,CASSFDPTDNYGYTF,NA,TRBJ1-2,TRBV7-2,NA
TGCGCCAGCAGCTTGGAGTCGACAGGGGGTTATGGCTACACCTTC,CASSLESTGGYGYTF,NA,TRBJ1-2,TRBV5-1,TRBD1
TGCGCCAGCAGCTCTAGCGGGGAAACCCAAGAGACCCAGTACTTC,CASSSSGETQETQYF,NA,TRBJ2-5,TRBV5-1,TRBD2
TGTGCCAGCAGCCACGTCCAAGCGATTGCTGGAAACACCATATATTTT,CASSHVQAIAGNTIYF,few,TRBJ1-3,TRBV7-9,NA
TGTGCCAGCGGAACACAGGGGAGAAACTATGGCTACACCTTC,CASGTQGRNYGYTF,few,TRBJ1-2,TRBV28,TRBD1
TGTGCCAGTAGTATCGCTGCCCAGGCCAATTCACCCCTCCACTTT,CASSIAAQANSPLHF,NA,TRBJ1-6,TRBV19,NA
TGTGCCTGGAGTTTCCCCGGGACAGGGCCTAACTATGGCTACACCTTC,CAWSFPGTGPNYGYTF,few,TRBJ1-2,TRBV30,TRBD1
TGTGCCAGCAGTTACCGCGTGGTAGCCAAAAACATTCAGTACTTC,CASSYRVVAKNIQYF,few,TRBJ2-4,TRBV6-6,NA
TGTGCCAGCAGTAATGACAGAAATTCACCCCTCCACTTT,CASSNDRNSPLHF,once,TRBJ1-6,TRBV6-1,NA
TGTGCCAGCAGCGCCCGACAGCATTCCCGCTCTGGGGCCAACGTCCTGACTTTC,CASSARQHSRSGANVLTF,NA,TRBJ2-6,TRBV9,NA
TGTGCCAGCAGTCCCAACAAGCTTAAAAACATTCAGTACTTC,CASSPNKLKNIQYF,once,TRBJ2-4,TRBV6-5,NA
TGCGCCAGCAGCTTGGCCCTAAGGGGGGCCGGGGAGCTGTTTTTT,CASSLALRGAGELFF,NA,TRBJ2-2,TRBV5-1,NA
TGTGCCAGCAGCTTGTCGGACGGGGAGCTGTTTTTT,CASSLSDGELFF,few,TRBJ2-2,TRBV5-4,NA
TGTGCCTGGAAAGGAACGGGTTGGGCTAGCGGGATCCAAGAGACCCAGTACTTC,CAWKGTGWASGIQETQYF,few,TRBJ2-5,TRBV30,TRBD2
TGCGCCAGCAGCACTCTAGCGGGGTCGCACACCGGGGAGCTGTTTTTT,CASSTLAGSHTGELFF,NA,TRBJ2-2,TRBV5-1,TRBD2
TGTGCCAGCAGCTTAACTGGGAGCAGCAATCAGCCCCAGCATTTT,CASSLTGSSNQPQHF,NA,TRBJ1-5,TRBV7-3,NA
TGTGCCAGCACCGTGGACAGGAGGGTAAACACCATATATTTT,CASTVDRRVNTIYF,few,TRBJ1-3,TRBV5-8,TRBD1
TGTGCCAGCATGCAGGGAGCGGGGTCCTATAATTCACCCCTCCACTTT,CASMQGAGSYNSPLHF,few,TRBJ1-6,TRBV25-1,NA
TGTGCCAGCAGCTCACAGGGGTTCCGGGAGCAGTTCTTC,CASSSQGFREQFF,NA,TRBJ2-1,TRBV7-3,TRBD1
TGTGCCAGCTCACCCAGACAAGAGACCCAGTACTTC,CASSPRQETQYF,NA,TRBJ2-5,TRBV18,NA
TGTGCCAGCAGTCAGCCACAGGCCTACGAGCAGTACTTC,CASSQPQAYEQYF,few,TRBJ2-7,TRBV2,NA
TGTGCCAGCAGCGTGGGATCGGGACTAGCGGGCTACAATGAGCAGTTCTTC,CASSVGSGLAGYNEQFF,NA,TRBJ2-1,TRBV9,TRBD2
TGTGCCAGCAGGGGTGATACGCAGTATTTT,CASRGDTQYF,few,TRBJ2-3,TRBV28,NA